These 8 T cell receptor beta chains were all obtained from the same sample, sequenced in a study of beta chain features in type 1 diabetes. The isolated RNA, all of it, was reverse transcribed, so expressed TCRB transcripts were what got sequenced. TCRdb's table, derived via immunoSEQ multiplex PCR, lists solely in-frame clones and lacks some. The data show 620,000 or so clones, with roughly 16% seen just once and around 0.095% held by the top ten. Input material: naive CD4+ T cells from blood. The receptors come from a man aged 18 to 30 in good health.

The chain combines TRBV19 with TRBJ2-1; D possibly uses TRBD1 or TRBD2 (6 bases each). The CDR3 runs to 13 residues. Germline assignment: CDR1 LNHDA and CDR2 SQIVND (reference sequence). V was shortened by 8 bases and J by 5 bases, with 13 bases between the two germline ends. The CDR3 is CASGTWRDNEQFF. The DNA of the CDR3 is TGTGCCAGTGGGACATGGAGGGACAATGAGCAGTTCTTC.

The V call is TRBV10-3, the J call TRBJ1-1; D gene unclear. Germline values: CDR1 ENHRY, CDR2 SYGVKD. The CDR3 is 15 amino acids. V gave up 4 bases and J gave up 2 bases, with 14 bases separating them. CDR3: CAISVATPGNTEAFF. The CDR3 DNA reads TGTGCCATCAGTGTGGCGACCCCAGGTAACACTGAAGCTTTCTTT.

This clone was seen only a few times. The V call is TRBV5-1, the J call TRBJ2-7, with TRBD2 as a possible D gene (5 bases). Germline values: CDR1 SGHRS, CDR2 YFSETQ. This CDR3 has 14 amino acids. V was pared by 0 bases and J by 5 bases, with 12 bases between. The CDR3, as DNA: TGCGCCAGCAGCTTGGGGGAGAAGGTCCACGAGCAGTACTTC. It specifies CASSLGEKVHEQYF.

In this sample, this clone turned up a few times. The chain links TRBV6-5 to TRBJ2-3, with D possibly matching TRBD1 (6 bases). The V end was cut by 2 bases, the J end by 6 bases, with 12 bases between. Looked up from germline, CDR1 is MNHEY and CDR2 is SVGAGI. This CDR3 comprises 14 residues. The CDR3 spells CASSYADSSDTQYF. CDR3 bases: TGTGCCAGCAGTTACGCGGACAGCTCCGATACGCAGTATTTT.

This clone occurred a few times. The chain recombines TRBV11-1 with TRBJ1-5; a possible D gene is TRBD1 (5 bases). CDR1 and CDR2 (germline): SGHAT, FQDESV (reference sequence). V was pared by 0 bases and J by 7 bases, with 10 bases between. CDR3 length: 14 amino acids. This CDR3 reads CASSLAGTGQPQHF. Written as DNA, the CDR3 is TGTGCCAGCAGCTTAGCCGGGACGGGGCAGCCCCAGCATTTT.

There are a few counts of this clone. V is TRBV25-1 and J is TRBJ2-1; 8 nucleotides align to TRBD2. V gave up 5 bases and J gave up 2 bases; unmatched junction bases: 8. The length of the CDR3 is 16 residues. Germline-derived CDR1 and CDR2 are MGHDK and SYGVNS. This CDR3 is CASSFRRAGAYNEQFF. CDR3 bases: TGTGCCAGCAGTTTTAGGAGAGCGGGGGCCTACAATGAGCAGTTCTTC.

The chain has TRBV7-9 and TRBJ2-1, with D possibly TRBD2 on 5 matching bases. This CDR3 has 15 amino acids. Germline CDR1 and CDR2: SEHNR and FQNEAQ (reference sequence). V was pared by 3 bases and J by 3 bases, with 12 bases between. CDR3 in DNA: TGTGCCAGCAGCTTGACGGGAATCAGCTACAATGAGCAGTTCTTC. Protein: CASSLTGISYNEQFF.

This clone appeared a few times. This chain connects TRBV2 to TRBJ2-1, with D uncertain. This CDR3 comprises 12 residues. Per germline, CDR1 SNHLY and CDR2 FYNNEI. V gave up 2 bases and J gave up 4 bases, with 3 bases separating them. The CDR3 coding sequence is TGTGCCAGCAGTGAACAGTACAATGAGCAGTTCTTC. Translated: CASSEQYNEQFF.